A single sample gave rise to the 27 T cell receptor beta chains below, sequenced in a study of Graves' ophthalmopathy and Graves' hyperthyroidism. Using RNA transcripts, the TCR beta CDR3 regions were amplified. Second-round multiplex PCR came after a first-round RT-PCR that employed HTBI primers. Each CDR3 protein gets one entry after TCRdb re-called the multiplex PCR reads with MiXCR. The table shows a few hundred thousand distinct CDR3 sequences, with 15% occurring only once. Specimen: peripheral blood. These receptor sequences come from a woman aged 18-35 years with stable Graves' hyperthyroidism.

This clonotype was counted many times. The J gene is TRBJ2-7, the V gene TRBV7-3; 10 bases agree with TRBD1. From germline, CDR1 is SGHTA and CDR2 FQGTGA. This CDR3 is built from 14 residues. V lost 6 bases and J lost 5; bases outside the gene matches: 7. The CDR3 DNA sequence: TGTGCCAGCAGTCGGACAGGGGGGAACGACGAGCAGTACTTC. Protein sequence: CASSRTGGNDEQYF.

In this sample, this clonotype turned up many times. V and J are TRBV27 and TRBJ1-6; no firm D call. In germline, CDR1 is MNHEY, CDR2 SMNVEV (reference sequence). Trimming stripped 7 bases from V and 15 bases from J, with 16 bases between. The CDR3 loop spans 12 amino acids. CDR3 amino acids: CASTSPPGGLHF. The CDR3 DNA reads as TGTGCCAGCACCTCCCCTCCGGGAGGCCTCCACTTT.

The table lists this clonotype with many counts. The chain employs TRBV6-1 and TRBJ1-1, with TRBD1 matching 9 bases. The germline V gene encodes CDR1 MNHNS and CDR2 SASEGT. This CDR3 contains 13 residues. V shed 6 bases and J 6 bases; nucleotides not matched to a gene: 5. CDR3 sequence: CASSLQGAAEAFF. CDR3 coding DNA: TGTGCCAGCAGCCTACAGGGGGCCGCTGAAGCTTTCTTT.

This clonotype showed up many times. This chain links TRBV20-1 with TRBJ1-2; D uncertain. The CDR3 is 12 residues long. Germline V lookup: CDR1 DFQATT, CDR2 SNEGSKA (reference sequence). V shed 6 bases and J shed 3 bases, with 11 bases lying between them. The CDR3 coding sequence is TGCAGTGCCGAAACGGGAGACTATGGCTACACCTTC. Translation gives CSAETGDYGYTF.

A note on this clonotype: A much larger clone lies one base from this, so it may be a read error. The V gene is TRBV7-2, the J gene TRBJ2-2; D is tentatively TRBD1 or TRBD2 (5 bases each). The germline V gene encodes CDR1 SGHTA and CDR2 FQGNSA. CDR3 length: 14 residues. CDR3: CASSPRDGTGELCF. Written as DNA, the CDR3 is TGTGCCAGCAGCCCTCGGGACGGCACCGGGGAGCTGTGTTTT.

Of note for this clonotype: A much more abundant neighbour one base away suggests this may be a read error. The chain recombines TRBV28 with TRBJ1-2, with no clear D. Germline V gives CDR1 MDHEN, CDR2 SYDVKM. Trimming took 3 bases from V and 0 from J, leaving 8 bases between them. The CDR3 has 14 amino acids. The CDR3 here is CASSFRSTNYGYTF. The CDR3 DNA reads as TGTGCCAGCAGTTTTAGAAGCACTAACTATGGCTACACCTTC.

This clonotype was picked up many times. The CDR3 nucleotides read TGTGCCAGCAGCTTAGCGGGGGAAGGCTACACCTTC. It yields the protein CASSLAGEGYTF. The chain couples TRBV7-2 to TRBJ1-2; D may be TRBD1 (5 bases). The CDR3 length is 12 residues. V was trimmed by 0 bases and J by 8 bases, leaving 7 bases between them. Looked up from germline, CDR1 is SGHTA and CDR2 is FQGNSA.

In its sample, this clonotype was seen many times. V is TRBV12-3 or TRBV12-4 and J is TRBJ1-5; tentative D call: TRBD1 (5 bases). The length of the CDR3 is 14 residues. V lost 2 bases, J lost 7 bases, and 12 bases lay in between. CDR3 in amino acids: CASSLSGPNQPQHF. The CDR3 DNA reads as TGTGCCAGCAGTTTATCAGGGCCCAACCAGCCCCAGCATTTT.

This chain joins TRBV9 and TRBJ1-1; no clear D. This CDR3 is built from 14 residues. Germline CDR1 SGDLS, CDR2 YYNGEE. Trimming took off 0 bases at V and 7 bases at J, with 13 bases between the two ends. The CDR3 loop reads CASSVANNNFEAFF. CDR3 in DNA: TGTGCCAGCAGCGTAGCTAACAACAATTTTGAAGCTTTCTTT.

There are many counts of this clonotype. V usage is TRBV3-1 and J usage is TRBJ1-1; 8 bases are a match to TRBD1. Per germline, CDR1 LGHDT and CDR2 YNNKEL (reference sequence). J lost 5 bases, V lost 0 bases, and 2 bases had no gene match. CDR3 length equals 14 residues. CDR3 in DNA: TGTGCCAGCAGCCAAGACAGGGGGCTAACTGAAGCTTTCTTT. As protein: CASSQDRGLTEAFF.

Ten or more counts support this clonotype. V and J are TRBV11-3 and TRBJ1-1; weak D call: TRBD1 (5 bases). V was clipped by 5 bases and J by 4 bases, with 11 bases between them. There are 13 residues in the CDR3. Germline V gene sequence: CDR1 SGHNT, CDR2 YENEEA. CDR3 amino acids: CASSPDQGTEAFF. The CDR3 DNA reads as TGTGCCAGCAGCCCAGATCAGGGCACTGAAGCTTTCTTT.

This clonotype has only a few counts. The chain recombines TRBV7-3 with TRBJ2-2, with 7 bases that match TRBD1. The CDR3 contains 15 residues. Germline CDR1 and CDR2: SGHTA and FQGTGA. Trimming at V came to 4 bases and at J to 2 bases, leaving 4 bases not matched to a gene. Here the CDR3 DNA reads TGTGCCAGCAGCTCGACAGGGAGCAACACCGGGGAGCTGTTTTTT. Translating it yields CASSSTGSNTGELFF.

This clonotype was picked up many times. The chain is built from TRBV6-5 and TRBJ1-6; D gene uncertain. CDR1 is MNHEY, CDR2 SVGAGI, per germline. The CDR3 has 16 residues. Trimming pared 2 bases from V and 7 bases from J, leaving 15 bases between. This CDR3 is CASSYLRTARNSPLHF. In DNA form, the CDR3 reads TGTGCCAGCAGTTACCTTCGGACGGCCAGAAATTCACCCCTCCACTTT.

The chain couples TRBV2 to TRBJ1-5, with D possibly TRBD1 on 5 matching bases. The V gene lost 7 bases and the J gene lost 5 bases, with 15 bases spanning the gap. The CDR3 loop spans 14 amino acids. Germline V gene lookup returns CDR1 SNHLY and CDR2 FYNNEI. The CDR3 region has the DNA TGTGCCAGCATGCGGCAGGGCAGGGATCAGCCCCAGCATTTT. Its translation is CASMRQGRDQPQHF.

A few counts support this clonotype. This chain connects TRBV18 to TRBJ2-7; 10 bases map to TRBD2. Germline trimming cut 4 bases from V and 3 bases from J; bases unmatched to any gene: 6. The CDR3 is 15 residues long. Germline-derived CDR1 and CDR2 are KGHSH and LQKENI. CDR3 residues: CASSLSGGNVYEQYF. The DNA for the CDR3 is TGTGCCAGCTCACTTAGCGGGGGGAACGTCTACGAGCAGTACTTC.

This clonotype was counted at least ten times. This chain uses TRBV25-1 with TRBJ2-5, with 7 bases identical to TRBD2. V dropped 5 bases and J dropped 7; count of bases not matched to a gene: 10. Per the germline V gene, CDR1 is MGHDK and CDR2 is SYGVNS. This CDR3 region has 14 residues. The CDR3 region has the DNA TGTGCCAGCAGTCCTCCGACGGAGCGGGGGACCCAGTACTTC. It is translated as CASSPPTERGTQYF.

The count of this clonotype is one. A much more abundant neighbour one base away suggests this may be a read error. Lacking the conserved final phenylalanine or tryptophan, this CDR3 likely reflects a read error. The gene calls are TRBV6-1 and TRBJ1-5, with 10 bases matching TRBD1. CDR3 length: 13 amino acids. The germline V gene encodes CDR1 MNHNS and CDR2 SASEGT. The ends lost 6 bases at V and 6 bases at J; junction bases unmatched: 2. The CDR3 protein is CASSWTGGQPQHS. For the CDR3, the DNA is TGTGCCAGCAGCTGGACAGGGGGTCAGCCCCAGCATTCT.

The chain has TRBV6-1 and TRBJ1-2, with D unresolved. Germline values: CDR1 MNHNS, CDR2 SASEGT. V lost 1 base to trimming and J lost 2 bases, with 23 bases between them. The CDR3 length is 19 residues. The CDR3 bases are TGTGCCAGCAGTGAAGATGCATGGACTGAGCAATTGAGGAACTATGGCTACACCTTC. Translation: CASSEDAWTEQLRNYGYTF.

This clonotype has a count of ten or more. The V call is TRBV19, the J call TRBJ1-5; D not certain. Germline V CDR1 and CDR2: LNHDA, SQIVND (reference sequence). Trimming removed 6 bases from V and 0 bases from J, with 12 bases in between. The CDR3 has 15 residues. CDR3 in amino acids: CASRMRRSSNQPQHF. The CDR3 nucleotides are TGTGCCAGTAGAATGCGGAGGTCTAGCAATCAGCCCCAGCATTTT.

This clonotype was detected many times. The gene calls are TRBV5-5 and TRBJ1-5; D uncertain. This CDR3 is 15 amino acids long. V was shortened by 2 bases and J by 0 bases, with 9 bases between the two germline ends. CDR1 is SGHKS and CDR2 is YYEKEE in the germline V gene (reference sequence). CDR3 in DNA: TGTGCCAGCAGCTTCTCCGGTAATAGCAATCAGCCCCAGCATTTT. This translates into CASSFSGNSNQPQHF.

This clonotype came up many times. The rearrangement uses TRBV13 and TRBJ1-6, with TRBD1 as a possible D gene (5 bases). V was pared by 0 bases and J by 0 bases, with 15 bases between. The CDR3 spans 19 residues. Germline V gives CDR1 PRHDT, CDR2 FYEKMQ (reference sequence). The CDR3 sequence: CASSLGGVGASSYNSPLHF. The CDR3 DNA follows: TGTGCCAGCAGCTTAGGCGGTGTCGGGGCCAGCTCCTATAATTCACCCCTCCACTTT.

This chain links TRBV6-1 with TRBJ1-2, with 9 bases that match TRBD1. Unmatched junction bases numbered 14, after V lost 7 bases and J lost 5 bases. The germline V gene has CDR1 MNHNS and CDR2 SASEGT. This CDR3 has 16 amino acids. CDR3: CASKSGQGPYLYGYTF. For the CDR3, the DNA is TGTGCCAGCAAGTCGGGACAGGGTCCCTACCTATATGGCTACACCTTC.

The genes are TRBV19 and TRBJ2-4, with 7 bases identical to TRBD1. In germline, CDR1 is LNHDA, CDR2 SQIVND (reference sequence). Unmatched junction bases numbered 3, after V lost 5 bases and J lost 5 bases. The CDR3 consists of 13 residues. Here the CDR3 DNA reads TGTGCCAGTAGTGCCGGGACAGAAAACATTCAGTACTTC. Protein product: CASSAGTENIQYF.

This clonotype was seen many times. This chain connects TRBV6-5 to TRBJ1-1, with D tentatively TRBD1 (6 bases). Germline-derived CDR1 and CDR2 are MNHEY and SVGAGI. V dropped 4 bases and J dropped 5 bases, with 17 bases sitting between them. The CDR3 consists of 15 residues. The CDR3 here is CASSSRGIVRTEAFF. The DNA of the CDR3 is TGTGCCAGCAGTTCAAGGGGGATAGTGCGAACTGAAGCTTTCTTT.

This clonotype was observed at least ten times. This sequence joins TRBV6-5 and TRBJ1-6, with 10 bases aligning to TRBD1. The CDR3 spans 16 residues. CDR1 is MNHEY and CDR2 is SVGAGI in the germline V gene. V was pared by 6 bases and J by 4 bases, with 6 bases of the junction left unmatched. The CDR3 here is CASRRQGAFYNSPLHF. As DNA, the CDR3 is TGTGCCAGCAGAAGACAGGGGGCCTTTTATAATTCACCCCTCCACTTT.

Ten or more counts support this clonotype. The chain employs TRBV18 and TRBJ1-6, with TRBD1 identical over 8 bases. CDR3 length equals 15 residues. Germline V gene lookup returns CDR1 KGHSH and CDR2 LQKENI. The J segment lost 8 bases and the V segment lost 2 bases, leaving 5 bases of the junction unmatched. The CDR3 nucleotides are TGTGCCAGCTCACCAAGGGCAGGGGGCGATTCACCCCTCCACTTT. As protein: CASSPRAGGDSPLHF.

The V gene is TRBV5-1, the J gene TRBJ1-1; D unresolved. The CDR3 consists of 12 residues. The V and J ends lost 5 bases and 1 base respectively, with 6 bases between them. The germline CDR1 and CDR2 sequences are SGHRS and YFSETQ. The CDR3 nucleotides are TGCGCCAGCAGACGACAGAACACTGAAGCTTTCTTT. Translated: CASRRQNTEAFF.